This T cell receptor (beta chain) was identified during a study of graft-versus-host responses after intestinal transplantation (dated by TCRdb to the early 2020s). For context, the study as a whole: The transplants that recipients received were multivisceral, liver-intestinal, or isolated intestinal. Anti-thymocyte globulin induction was given to all recipients, followed by maintenance tacrolimus and steroids for two to four years. Bulk TCR-beta CDR3 sequencing was used to track graft-versus-host and host-versus-graft alloreactive T cell clones in the graft, circulation and bone marrow after intestinal transplantation. Alloreactive clones were identified by sequencing pre-transplant mixed lymphocyte reaction products and comparing these products with unstimulated pre-transplant donor and recipient T cells. A cohort of 24 intestinal transplant recipients, including one retransplant, was enrolled, and a few patients lacking pretransplant specimens were excluded. A peak of at least 4% donor T cells among recipient peripheral blood mononuclear cells was the definition used for donor T cell macrochimerism. Rather than being sequenced by the commercial service, samples from a few later patients were sequenced in-house on an Illumina MiSeq and processed with MiXCR.

The V end gives up 6 bases and the J end 5 bases, leaving 17 bases in the junction not matched to a gene. Spanning cysteine to phenylalanine, the CDR3 consists of 17 amino acids. CDR3 DNA only is kept here, 51 bases in frame from base 1. In the germline V gene (reference sequence), CDR1 corresponds to SEHNR and CDR2 to FQNEAQ. On the study overall, not on this receptor specifically: GvH clones were detected in recipient bone marrow, and some appeared earlier in ileal mucosa or blood, consistent with an intestinal mucosal origin. In the allografts of patients with donor T cell macrochimerism, GvH to HvG T cell clonal ratios were high. Conclusions were limited by the relatively low number and heterogeneity of intestinal transplant patients. Early after transplant, peak levels of circulating GvH clones were found to be associated with declines in HvG clones.

Dithiothreitol, EDTA incubations and collagenase D digestion were used to isolate intraepithelial and lamina propria lymphocytes from graft specimens. Serial intestinal graft biopsy specimens collected up to 600 days after transplant underwent bulk TCR-beta sequencing. As for this clone: Its target antigen remains unknown. Base qualities were left out, and no much larger clone turns up one base away.

Libraries were made using the immunoSEQ multiplex PCR assay. For most patients, high-throughput TCR-beta CDR3 sequencing of genomic DNA was performed by Adaptive Biotechnologies. As for the authors' bioinformatics: TCR sequencing data for some 17 patients were retrieved from Adaptive's ImmunoSEQ software; a few other patients were processed with MiXCR and VDJtools. CDR3 nucleotide sequences shared between donor and recipient were removed because the origin of such sequences could not be assigned. At least 2-fold expansion over unstimulated cells and a minimum CFSE-low frequency of 0.002% (template counts) or 0.001% (read counts) were required for clones to be classified as alloreactive. Mappable clones were those detected in sequenced pre-transplant spleen, lymph node, or MLR CFSE-low populations of the donor or recipient. Cumulative frequency of alloreactive clones was calculated as a percentage of all sequences weighted by copy number. The source is immuneACCESS, and TCRdb retained only in-frame sequences with V and J called. Part of the clones is not carried over; for the studies checked, unresolved V genes explain less than half of this, and the remainder is unexplained. The V and J calls and clone size come from that table; D and trimming were worked out from the DNA. Across this sample there are fewer than 9,500 clones, with less than 85% seen only once. The ten most abundant clones make up roughly 29% of the sample.

The chain joins TRBV7-9 to TRBJ2-7; 9 junctional bases match TRBD2. The sample in question was ileum tissue, obtained around 530 days after intestinal transplant. The origin of this receptor is a human patient who received an intestinal transplant, so some T cells may come from the graft donor. The CDR3 loop reads CASSNTHGSGRTHEQYF. The DNA sequence reads TGTGCCAGCAGTAATACCCATGGTAGCGGGAGAACACACGAGCAGTACTTC.